These T cell receptor beta chains were read from a single sample in a study of blood T cell repertoires in COVID-19. Only in-frame clones appear in the TCRdb table, and some are missing; sequencing was by immunoSEQ multiplex PCR. Of 25,000 or so clones in the sample, 88% were seen once. The specimen sequenced was peripheral blood. These receptor sequences come from a man in his 70s in a cohort sampled during active COVID-19. CDR3s include the opening cysteine and the closing phenylalanine or tryptophan. A D gene is named only where the DNA matches it firmly. Clone sizes are given selectively: once, few, many, or a class where the clone is expanded.

V gene,clone size,D gene,J gene,CDR3 DNA,CDR3 protein
TRBV28,NA,NA,TRBJ2-5,TGTGCCAGCAGCGGGGGACGGTCGTACCAAGAGACCCAGTACTTC,CASSGGRSYQETQYF
TRBV5-6,NA,TRBD1,TRBJ1-6,TGTGCCAGCAGCTCGGGACAGCATAATTCACCCCTCCACTTT,CASSSGQHNSPLHF
TRBV2,NA,NA,TRBJ1-5,TGTGCCAGCAGTGAAATGGGACTGCCCAATCAGCCCCAGCATTTT,CASSEMGLPNQPQHF
TRBV29-1,few,TRBD1,TRBJ1-1,TGCAGCGTTAACCGACAGGGTCAGAACACTGAAGCTTTCTTT,CSVNRQGQNTEAFF
TRBV6-6,few,NA,TRBJ2-7,TGTGCCAGCAGTTCGTTAGGGGACGAGCAGTACTTC,CASSSLGDEQYF
TRBV27,once,NA,TRBJ2-7,TGTGCCAGCAGTTTCCCCCACGCGGGGGAGCAGTACTTC,CASSFPHAGEQYF
TRBV11-2,NA,TRBD1,TRBJ2-7,TGTGCCAGCAGCCCGGACAGGGGATTAAGCGAGCAGTACTTC,CASSPDRGLSEQYF
TRBV2,NA,TRBD2,TRBJ2-1,TGTGCCAGCCTCTCGGGACTAGCGGGAGGAAATGAGCAGTTCTTC,CASLSGLAGGNEQFF
TRBV7-2,NA,NA,TRBJ2-1,TGTGCCAGCAGCTTAGCGCGGGTAGTACGGAATGAGCAGTTCTTC,CASSLARVVRNEQFF
TRBV5-4,NA,TRBD2,TRBJ2-1,TGTGCCAGCAGCTTGGGGGGGACTATAGATGAGCAGTTCTTC,CASSLGGTIDEQFF
TRBV7-9,NA,TRBD2,TRBJ2-1,TGTGCCAGCAGCTTAGCGGGAGGGCCATCCTACAATGAGCAGTTCTTC,CASSLAGGPSYNEQFF
TRBV4-1,NA,TRBD1,TRBJ1-1,TGCGCCAGCAGCCAAGTTAACAGGGGGAGGGACACTGAAGCTTTCTTT,CASSQVNRGRDTEAFF
TRBV7-8,once,NA,TRBJ2-2,TGTGCCAGCCGAGACATCGTAAACACCGGGGAGCTGTTTTTT,CASRDIVNTGELFF
TRBV2,NA,TRBD1,TRBJ1-2,TGTGCCAGCAGGGACAGGAGGGGGTCTCTTTTTCGCTATGGCTACACCTTC,CASRDRRGSLFRYGYTF
TRBV5-6,NA,NA,TRBJ2-7,TGTGCCAGCAGCTTTTGGGACATCTCCTACGAGCAGTACTTC,CASSFWDISYEQYF
TRBV11-2,NA,NA,TRBJ1-1,TGTGCCAGCACCGCGGGGGGGGCGGGAGCTTTCTTT,CASTAGGAGAFF
TRBV28,NA,TRBD2,TRBJ2-1,TGTGCCAGCGGACTAGCCCATGAGCAGTTCTTC,CASGLAHEQFF
TRBV6-5,NA,NA,TRBJ1-5,TGTGCCAGCAGACTGGAGGGGAATAGCAATCAGCCCCAGCATTTT,CASRLEGNSNQPQHF
TRBV2,NA,TRBD1,TRBJ2-3,TGTGCCAGCAGTGACGGCAATACAGGGGGCACAGATACGCAGTATTTT,CASSDGNTGGTDTQYF
TRBV28,NA,TRBD1,TRBJ1-1,TGTGCCAGCAGTTCTTCCGGGACAGCACCGCCTGAAGCTTTCTTT,CASSSSGTAPPEAFF
TRBV24-1,once,TRBD2,TRBJ2-1,TGTGCCACCAGTGATCCCGGACTAGCGGGAGGGTTCAATGAGCAGTTCTTC,CATSDPGLAGGFNEQFF
TRBV28,NA,TRBD2,TRBJ2-7,TGTGCCAGCAGTTTCCCCAGCGGGAGGAACGAGCAGTACTTC,CASSFPSGRNEQYF
TRBV6-5,NA,TRBD2,TRBJ2-7,TGTGCCAGCAGTCCGAGGGCGGGAGGGCCGTACGAGCAGTACTTC,CASSPRAGGPYEQYF
TRBV29-1,NA,TRBD2,TRBJ2-3,TGCAGCGTTGAGGGGACTATTACAGATACGCAGTATTTT,CSVEGTITDTQYF
TRBV27,NA,TRBD1,TRBJ2-7,TGTGCCAGCAGGGAATCCGGGACAGGGGGAGCCTACGAGCAGTACTTC,CASRESGTGGAYEQYF
TRBV10-3,NA,TRBD1,TRBJ2-7,TGTGCCATCAGTGAGACACAGGGGACAGCGAGCGAGCAGTACTTC,CAISETQGTASEQYF
TRBV29-1,NA,TRBD2,TRBJ2-3,TGCAGCGTTACCTCGGCTAGCGGGAGGGCCAGAGATACGCAGTATTTT,CSVTSASGRARDTQYF
TRBV5-1,once,TRBD1,TRBJ1-2,TGCGCCAGCAGCTTGGGGGACAGGACTAACTATGGCTACACCTTC,CASSLGDRTNYGYTF
TRBV28,NA,TRBD2,TRBJ2-2,TGTGCCACCCTAAGACTAGCGGGAAGGGCGAACACCGGGGAGCTGTTTTTT,CATLRLAGRANTGELFF
TRBV12-5,NA,TRBD1,TRBJ2-5,TGTGCTAGTGGTTCCCCCACCGCGGGACAGGGTGGATGGGTTGACCGAGAGACCCAGTACTTC,CASGSPTAGQGGWVDRETQYF
TRBV6-5,once,TRBD1,TRBJ1-1,TGTGCCAGCAACAGGGACAGACGGTCCGGCACTGAAGCTTTCTTT,CASNRDRRSGTEAFF
TRBV6-2/TRBV6-3,NA,NA,TRBJ1-5,TGTGCCAGCAGCCCGTGGGGCAGTTATAGCAATCAGCCCCAGCATTTT,CASSPWGSYSNQPQHF
TRBV28,once,TRBD2,TRBJ2-3,TGTGCCAGCAGTCCTGCAGCGGGAGGGGTCACAGATACGCAGTATTTT,CASSPAAGGVTDTQYF
TRBV28,once,TRBD1,TRBJ1-1,TGTGCCAGCCCACCGGGACAGGGACCTTTGAACACTGAAGCTTTCTTT,CASPPGQGPLNTEAFF
TRBV5-1,NA,NA,TRBJ2-3,TGCGCCAGCAGCCGGGACACCAGCACAGATACGCAGTATTTT,CASSRDTSTDTQYF
TRBV18,NA,TRBD1,TRBJ1-2,TGTGCCAGCTCAGGTCCGGGACAGGGTATGACTGGCTACACCTTC,CASSGPGQGMTGYTF
TRBV6-1,once,NA,TRBJ2-7,TGTGCCAGCAGTGAAGCGGGGACACCCCGGCAGTACTTC,CASSEAGTPRQYF